This T cell receptor (beta chain) was recovered during a study of cytomegalovirus exposure and HLA in healthy donors. Use of 60 Vbeta and 13 Jbeta primers characterized the PCR. The table came from immunoSEQ multiplex PCR; TCRdb's copy has only in-frame clones and leaves some out. The sample yields under 110,000 clones, 70% to 75% seen once. The ends were cut back, 0 bases at V and 5 bases at J, with 14 bases in the middle. Germline V gene sequence: CDR1 SGHNT, CDR2 YYREEE (reference sequence). The CDR3 extends over 15 amino acids. This clone has more than one count but fewer than ten. Its antigen is not identified. Study results and caveats: Roughly even sequencing depth across donors was the assumption behind the presence/absence analyses. Later, an analysis found that common viral pathogens appeared to be linked with several of the most significant clusters.

The rearrangement uses TRBV5-4 and TRBJ2-5; a possible D gene is TRBD2 (5 bases). This TCR derives from a female donor in good health and CMV-seronegative. The sequenced sample consisted of PBMCs. The CDR3 spells CASSLDEGLGETQYF. CDR3 coding DNA: TGTGCCAGCAGCTTGGACGAGGGCCTGGGGGAGACCCAGTACTTC.